These 21 T cell receptor beta chains originate from one sample sequenced in a study of T-cell reconstitution after alpha-beta-depleted transplantation in children. The TCRbeta library incorporated unique molecular identifiers. TCRdb used MiXCR to reprocess the PCR reads, holding one entry per CDR3 protein. The sample lists over 450,000 distinct CDR3 sequences; about 10% were seen once. This material consisted of PBMCs, taken before TCRalphabeta/CD19-depleted stem cell transplant. Source of these receptors: a child aged 2 to 15 with inherited bone marrow failure, due to receive a stem cell transplant.

This clonotype appeared many times. This chain joins TRBV10-3 and TRBJ2-1; weak D call: TRBD2 (6 bases). Trimming took off 7 bases at V and 7 bases at J, with 14 bases between the two ends. Per the germline V gene, CDR1 is ENHRY and CDR2 is SYGVKD. The CDR3 spans 13 residues. The CDR3 spells CAIMGGGTNEQFF. CDR3 bases: TGTGCCATCATGGGTGGAGGGACTAATGAGCAGTTCTTC.

This clonotype was seen ten or more times. The V and J genes are TRBV4-3 and TRBJ2-3; 11 bases fit TRBD2. V gave up 4 bases and J gave up 4 bases; unmatched junction bases: 7. The CDR3 totals 16 residues. The germline V gene has CDR1 LGHNA and CDR2 YSLEER. CDR3 coding DNA: TGCGCCAGCAGCCGAATACTAGCGGGAGAGCCAGATACGCAGTATTTT. Translating gives CASSRILAGEPDTQYF.

This clonotype has a count of ten or more. The gene calls are TRBV18 and TRBJ1-4, with 12 bases that match TRBD1. The CDR3 runs to 17 residues. In germline, CDR1 is KGHSH, CDR2 LQKENI. Unmatched junction bases numbered 8, after V lost 6 bases and J lost 3 bases. DNA of the CDR3: TGTGCCAGCTCGAGGGACAGGGGGCGTTGGTCTAATGAAAAACTGTTTTTT. Amino acid sequence: CASSRDRGRWSNEKLFF.

This clonotype was detected a few times. The chain links TRBV5-1 to TRBJ1-2; no definite D call. This CDR3 is built from 14 residues. V lost 0 bases and J lost 1, with 7 bases in between. Germline CDR1 and CDR2: SGHRS and YFSETQ. The CDR3 DNA reads TGCGCCAGCAGCTTGGGGTCACATAACTATGGCTACACCTTC. This codes for CASSLGSHNYGYTF.

V gene TRBV27 combines with J gene TRBJ2-7, with D maybe TRBD2 (5 bases). Trimming pared 3 bases from V and 5 bases from J, leaving 20 bases between. The CDR3 sequence is 16 residues long. Germline V CDR1 and CDR2: MNHEY, SMNVEV (reference sequence). The CDR3 here is CASSFTRVGKNHEQYF. The DNA for the CDR3 is TGTGCCAGCAGTTTCACACGCGTCGGGAAGAACCACGAGCAGTACTTC.

The rearrangement links TRBV7-9 to TRBJ1-1, with a possible D match to TRBD1 (5 bases). The CDR3 has 11 residues. V gave up 5 bases and J gave up 12 bases, with 13 bases separating them. Germline CDR1 reads SEHNR; CDR2 reads FQNEAQ (reference sequence). Here the CDR3 DNA reads TGTGCCAGCAGCATTTCGGGACGGACTTTCTTT. Translated: CASSISGRTFF. Supplemented by reference TRBV7-9 and TRBJ1-1, the full variable domain reads DTGVSQNPRHKITKRGQNVTFRCDPISEHNRLYWYRQTLGQGPEFLTYFQNEAQLEKSRLLSDRFSAERPKGSFSTLEIQRTEQGDSAMYLCASSISGRTFFGQGTRLTVV.

This clonotype was seen many times. CDR3 protein: CASSYGAVHGYTF. DNA of the CDR3: TGTGCCAGCAGTTACGGGGCAGTACATGGCTACACCTTC. V and J are TRBV6-5 and TRBJ1-2; maybe TRBD1 (5 bases). The CDR3 spans 13 residues. Germline loops: CDR1 MNHEY, CDR2 SVGAGI. The V and J ends lost 2 bases and 6 bases respectively, with 10 bases between them.

At least ten counts were recorded for this clonotype. The J gene is TRBJ2-1, the V gene TRBV11-2; no reliable D call. Germline V gene sequence: CDR1 SGHAT, CDR2 FQNNGV. The V end lost 5 bases, the J end lost 2 bases, and 16 bases lay between the germline ends. This CDR3 is 16 amino acids long. The CDR3 DNA follows: TGTGCCAGCAGCAGAACCATCGGGCTAACCTACAATGAGCAGTTCTTC. Amino acids: CASSRTIGLTYNEQFF.

The chain uses TRBV12-3 or TRBV12-4 and TRBJ2-7; D gene ambiguous. Trimming removed 6 bases from V and 2 bases from J, with 20 bases in between. The CDR3 is made up of 16 amino acids. CDR3 in amino acids: CASSYGPFSPTYEQYF. The CDR3 DNA is TGTGCCAGCAGCTATGGACCCTTTTCCCCCACCTACGAGCAGTACTTC.

This clonotype was detected ten times or more. The chain combines TRBV29-1 with TRBJ1-2; D not certain. Between the trimmed V and J ends, which lost 0 bases and 4 bases, there was a span of 12 bases. The CDR3 spans 14 residues. Germline-derived CDR1 and CDR2 are SQVTM and ANQGSEA. CDR3 region: CSVEEGSMSYGYTF. The CDR3 coding sequence is TGCAGCGTTGAAGAAGGTAGCATGTCCTATGGCTACACCTTC. Combining the CDR3 with reference TRBV29-1 and TRBJ1-2 gives the whole variable domain SAVISQKPSRDICQRGTSLTIQCQVDSQVTMMFWYRQQPGQSLTLIATANQGSEATYESGFVIDKFPISRPNLTFSTLTVSNMSPEDSSIYLCSVEEGSMSYGYTFGSGTRLTVV.

The chain combines TRBV19 with TRBJ1-2, with D possibly being TRBD1 (5 bases). Germline CDR1 LNHDA, CDR2 SQIVND (reference sequence). V gave up 8 bases and J gave up 4 bases, with 8 bases separating them. The CDR3 sequence is 11 residues long. The CDR3 sequence: CASRDGYGYTF. The CDR3 coding sequence is TGTGCCAGTCGGGACGGCTATGGCTACACCTTC.

Concerning this clonotype: Since a much larger clone is just one base distant, this may be a read error. DNA for the CDR3: TGTGCCAGCTCACCTAATGCGGCAGAGAATGAGCAGTTCTTC. Its protein is CASSPNAAENEQFF. The V gene is TRBV18, the J gene TRBJ2-1, with no clear D. The germline V and J ends were trimmed by 3 bases and 7 bases, with 13 bases remaining between them. Germline CDR1 KGHSH, CDR2 LQKENI. The CDR3 runs 14 residues.

The table lists this clonotype with many counts. The chain combines TRBV7-2 with TRBJ2-5; the D is unclear. CDR3 length: 14 amino acids. Per germline, CDR1 SGHTA and CDR2 FQGNSA. V was shortened by 1 base and J by 2 bases, with 8 bases between the two germline ends. CDR3 protein: CASSLVLGQETQYF. The CDR3 DNA sequence: TGTGCCAGCAGCTTAGTTTTGGGGCAAGAGACCCAGTACTTC.

This clonotype was counted at least ten times. This sequence joins TRBV4-3 and TRBJ2-1, with D unresolved. Per germline, CDR1 LGHNA and CDR2 YSLEER. CDR3 size: 15 residues. With 0 bases removed from V and 9 bases from J, the gap between germline ends came to 15 bases. The CDR3 DNA reads as TGCGCCAGCAGCCAAGACGAAATAGTAACGGGTGAGCAGTTCTTC. Residues: CASSQDEIVTGEQFF.

This clonotype was recorded many times. V and J are TRBV20-1 and TRBJ2-3; D ambiguous. CDR1 and CDR2 (germline): DFQATT, SNEGSKA (reference sequence). The CDR3 runs to 11 residues. The CDR3 nucleotides are TGCGCCTGGTTCTCCACAGATACGCAGTATTTT. It yields the protein CAWFSTDTQYF.

This clonotype has a count of ten or more. The chain couples TRBV27 to TRBJ2-7, with D perhaps TRBD1 or TRBD2 (6 bases each). Trimming removed 4 bases at V and 4 bases at J, with 17 bases between. The CDR3 extends over 15 amino acids. CDR1 and CDR2 (germline): MNHEY, SMNVEV (reference sequence). The chain's CDR3 is CASSSTGAARYEQYF. The CDR3 DNA follows: TGTGCCAGCAGTTCAACGGGGGCAGCTCGTTACGAGCAGTACTTC.

This clonotype was seen a handful of times. The chain combines TRBV12-3 or TRBV12-4 with TRBJ1-3; no clear D gene. Trimming took off 1 base at V and 0 bases at J, with 10 bases between the two ends. CDR3 length: 16 amino acids. CDR3 in DNA: TGTGCCAGCAGTTTAGTTCCGGGCCTCTCTGGAAACACCATATATTTT. This translates into CASSLVPGLSGNTIYF.

This clonotype was detected ten times or more. The CDR3 here is CASGIVTDTQYF. As DNA, the CDR3 is TGCGCCAGTGGGATAGTGACAGATACGCAGTATTTT. The J gene is TRBJ2-3, the V gene TRBV10-1; D remains unclear. This CDR3 contains 12 residues. The V end lost 9 bases, the J end lost 3 bases, and 10 bases lay between the germline ends. Per the germline V gene, CDR1 is WNHNN and CDR2 is SYGVQD (reference sequence).

This chain's CDR3 is CASSQKPPYDTTYNEQFF. CDR3 coding DNA: TGTGCCAGCAGCCAAAAGCCCCCGTACGACACAACCTACAATGAGCAGTTCTTC. The rearrangement uses TRBV7-8 and TRBJ2-1; no firm D call. The CDR3 length is 18 residues. Germline V CDR1 and CDR2: SGHVS, FQNEAQ. V gave up 5 bases and J gave up 2 bases, with 22 bases separating them.

This clonotype has at least ten counts. The chain carries TRBV7-2 and TRBJ2-3; D gene ambiguous. The CDR3 runs 17 residues. Germline CDR1 reads SGHTA; CDR2 reads FQGNSA. V was clipped by 1 base and J by 1 base, with 15 bases between them. Here the CDR3 DNA reads TGTGCCAGCAGCTTAGGTACCGTCCCTTTGGGCACAGATACGCAGTATTTT. Protein product: CASSLGTVPLGTDTQYF.

The sample holds many counts of this clonotype. CDR3 DNA sequence: TGTGCCAGCAGCTTAATAGCGGGAGCAGGCGGGGAGCTGTTTTTT. Amino acids: CASSLIAGAGGELFF. This chain joins TRBV7-9 and TRBJ2-2; TRBD2 aligns across 9 bases. Looked up from germline, CDR1 is SEHNR and CDR2 is FQNEAQ (reference sequence). The CDR3 totals 15 residues. The trim removed 2 bases at V and 7 bases at J, leaving 5 bases unmatched.